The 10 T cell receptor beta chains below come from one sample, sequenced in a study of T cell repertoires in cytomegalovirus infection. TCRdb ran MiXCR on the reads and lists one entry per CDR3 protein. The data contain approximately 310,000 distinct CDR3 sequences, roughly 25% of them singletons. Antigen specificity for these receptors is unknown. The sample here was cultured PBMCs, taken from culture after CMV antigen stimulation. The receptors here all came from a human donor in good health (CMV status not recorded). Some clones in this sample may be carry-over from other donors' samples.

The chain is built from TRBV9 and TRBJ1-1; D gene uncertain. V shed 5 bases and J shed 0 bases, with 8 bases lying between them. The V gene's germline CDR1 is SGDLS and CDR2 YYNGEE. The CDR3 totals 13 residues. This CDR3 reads CASSDSLNTEAFF. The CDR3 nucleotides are TGTGCCAGCAGTGATTCATTGAACACTGAAGCTTTCTTT.

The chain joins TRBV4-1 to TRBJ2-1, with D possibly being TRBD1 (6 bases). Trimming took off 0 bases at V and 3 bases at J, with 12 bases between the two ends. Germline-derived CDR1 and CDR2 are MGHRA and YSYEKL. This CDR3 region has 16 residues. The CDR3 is CASSQDPGQFYNEQFF. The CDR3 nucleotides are TGCGCCAGCAGCCAAGACCCCGGACAGTTCTACAATGAGCAGTTCTTC.

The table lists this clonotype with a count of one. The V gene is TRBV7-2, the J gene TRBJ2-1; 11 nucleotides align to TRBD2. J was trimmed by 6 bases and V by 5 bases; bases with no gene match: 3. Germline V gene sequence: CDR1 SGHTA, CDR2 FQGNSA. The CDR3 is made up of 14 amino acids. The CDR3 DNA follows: TGTGCCAGCAGCATCGGGACTAGCGGCAATGAGCAGTTCTTC. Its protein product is CASSIGTSGNEQFF.

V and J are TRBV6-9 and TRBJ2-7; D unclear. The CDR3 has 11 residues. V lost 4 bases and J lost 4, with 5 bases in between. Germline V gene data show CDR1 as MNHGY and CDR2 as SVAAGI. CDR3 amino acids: CASSSLYEQYV. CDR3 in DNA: TGTGCCAGCAGTTCCCTATACGAGCAGTACGTC.

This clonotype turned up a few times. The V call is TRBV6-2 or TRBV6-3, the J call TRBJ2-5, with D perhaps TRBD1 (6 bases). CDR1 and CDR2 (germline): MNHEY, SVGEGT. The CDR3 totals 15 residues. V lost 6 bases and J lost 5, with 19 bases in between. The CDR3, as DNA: TGTGCCAGCAGGCCTTGGGCGGCAGGGGTCGAGACCCAGTACTTC. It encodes CASRPWAAGVETQYF.

This chain's CDR3 is CASSLAIGSGNTIYF. CDR3 sequence (DNA): TGTGCCAGCAGTTTAGCTATAGGGTCCGGAAACACCATATATTTT. The genes are TRBV12-3 or TRBV12-4 and TRBJ1-3, with D unresolved. Trimming took off 0 bases at V and 4 bases at J, with 10 bases between the two ends. The CDR3 is 15 amino acids.

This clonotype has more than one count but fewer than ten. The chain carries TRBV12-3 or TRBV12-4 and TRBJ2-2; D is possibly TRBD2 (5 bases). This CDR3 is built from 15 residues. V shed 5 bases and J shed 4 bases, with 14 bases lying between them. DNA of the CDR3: TGTGCCAGCAGTGGAGGTCTAGTCGGCACCGGGGAGCTGTTTTTT. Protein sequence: CASSGGLVGTGELFF.

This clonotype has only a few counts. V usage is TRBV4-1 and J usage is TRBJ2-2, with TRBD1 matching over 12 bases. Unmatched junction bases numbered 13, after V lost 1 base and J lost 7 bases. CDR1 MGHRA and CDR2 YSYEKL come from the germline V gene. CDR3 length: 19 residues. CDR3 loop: CASSQVSGTGGAVGGELFF. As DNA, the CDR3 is TGCGCCAGCAGCCAAGTGTCCGGGACAGGGGGCGCGGTTGGCGGGGAGCTGTTTTTT.

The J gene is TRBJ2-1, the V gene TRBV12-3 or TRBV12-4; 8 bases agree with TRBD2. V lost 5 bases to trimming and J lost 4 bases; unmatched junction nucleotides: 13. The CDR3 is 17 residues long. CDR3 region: CASSRASSGPRYNEQFF. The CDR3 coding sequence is TGTGCCAGCAGTCGAGCGTCTAGCGGGCCTAGGTACAATGAGCAGTTCTTC.

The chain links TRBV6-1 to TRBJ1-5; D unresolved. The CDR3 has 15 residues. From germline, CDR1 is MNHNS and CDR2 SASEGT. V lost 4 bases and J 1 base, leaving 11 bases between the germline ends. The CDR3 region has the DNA TGTGCCAGCAGTGGGCAAGGTAGCAGCAATCAGCCCCAGCATTTT. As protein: CASSGQGSSNQPQHF.